The clone carrying this TCR beta chain showed up just a few times. Adults between roughly 18 and 95 years of age took part from under 30 US areas. In assigning cohorts, the study relied on participant-reported clinical history. Germline assignment: CDR1 SNHLY and CDR2 FYNNEI. V dropped 3 bases and J dropped 1; count of bases not matched to a gene: 8. This CDR3 region has 16 residues. The sample is drawn from a study of blood T cell repertoires in COVID-19. Study as a whole: Samples taken during acute and convalescent COVID-19 were collected in the United States, Italy and Spain. Sample material is recorded as cDNA or gDNA derived from T cells, B-cell-depleted T cells, or PBMCs.

The repertoire was sequenced with immunoSEQ multiplex PCR; TCRdb's copy has only in-frame clones and lacks some. The data show over 150,000 clones, with 80% to 90% seen just once and 9% to 10% held by the top ten. The genes are TRBV2 and TRBJ2-5; 7 nucleotides match TRBD2. The sample comprised PBMCs or T cells enriched from blood (not recorded which). The source is a woman between 18 and 30 years old who had recovered from COVID-19. CDR3 amino acids: CASSDGAGASQETQYF. The CDR3 coding sequence is TGTGCCAGCAGTGATGGGGCGGGAGCTTCCCAAGAGACCCAGTACTTC.